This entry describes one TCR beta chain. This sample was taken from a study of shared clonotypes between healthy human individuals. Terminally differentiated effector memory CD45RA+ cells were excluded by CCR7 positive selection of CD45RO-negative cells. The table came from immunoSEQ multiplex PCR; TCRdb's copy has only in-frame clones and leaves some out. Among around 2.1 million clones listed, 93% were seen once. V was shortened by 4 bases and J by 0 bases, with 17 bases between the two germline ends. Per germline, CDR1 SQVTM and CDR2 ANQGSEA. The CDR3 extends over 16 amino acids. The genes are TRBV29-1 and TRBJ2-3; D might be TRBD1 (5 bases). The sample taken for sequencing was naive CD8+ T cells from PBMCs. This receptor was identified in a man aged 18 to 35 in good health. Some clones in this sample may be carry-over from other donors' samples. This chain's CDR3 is CSVGGTGATSTDTQYF. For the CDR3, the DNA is TGCAGCGTTGGGGGCACGGGTGCGACTAGCACAGATACGCAGTATTTT.